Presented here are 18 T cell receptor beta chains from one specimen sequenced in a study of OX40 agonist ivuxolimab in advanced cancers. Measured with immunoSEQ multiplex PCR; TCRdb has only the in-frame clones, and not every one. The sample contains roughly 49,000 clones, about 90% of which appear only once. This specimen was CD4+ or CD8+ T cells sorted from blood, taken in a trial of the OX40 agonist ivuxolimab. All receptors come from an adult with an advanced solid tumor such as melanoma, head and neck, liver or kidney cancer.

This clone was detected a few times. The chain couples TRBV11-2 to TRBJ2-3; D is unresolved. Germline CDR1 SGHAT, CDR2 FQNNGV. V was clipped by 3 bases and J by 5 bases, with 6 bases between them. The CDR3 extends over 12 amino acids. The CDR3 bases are TGTGCCAGCAGCTTCAGTCGAGATACGCAGTATTTT. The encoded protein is CASSFSRDTQYF.

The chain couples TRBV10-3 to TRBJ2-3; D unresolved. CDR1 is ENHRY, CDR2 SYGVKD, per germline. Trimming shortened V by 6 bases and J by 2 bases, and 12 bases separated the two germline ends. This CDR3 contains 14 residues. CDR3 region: CAIRPNTLTDTQYF. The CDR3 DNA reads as TGTGCCATCAGGCCTAATACTCTCACAGATACGCAGTATTTT.

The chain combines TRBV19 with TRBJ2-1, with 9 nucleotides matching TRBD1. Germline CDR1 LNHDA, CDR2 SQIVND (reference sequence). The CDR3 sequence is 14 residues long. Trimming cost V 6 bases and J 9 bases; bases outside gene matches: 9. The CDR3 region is CASRWGQGGGEQFF. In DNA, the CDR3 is TGTGCCAGTAGGTGGGGACAGGGAGGTGGTGAGCAGTTCTTC.

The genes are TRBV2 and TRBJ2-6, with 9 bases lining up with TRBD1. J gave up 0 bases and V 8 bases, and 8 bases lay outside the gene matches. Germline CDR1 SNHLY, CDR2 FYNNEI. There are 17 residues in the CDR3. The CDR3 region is CASPPDRGASGANVLTF. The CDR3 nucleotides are TGTGCCAGCCCCCCCGACAGGGGGGCCTCTGGGGCCAACGTCCTGACTTTC.

CDR3 in amino acids: CASRDLGIGNTIYF. The CDR3 DNA sequence: TGCGCCAGCAGAGACCTAGGGATTGGAAACACCATATATTTT. The chain carries TRBV4-1 and TRBJ1-3; D ambiguous. In germline, CDR1 is MGHRA, CDR2 YSYEKL. V gave up 6 bases and J gave up 3 bases, with 12 bases separating them. The CDR3 is 14 residues long.

The CDR3 bases are TGTGCCAGTAATCGAGCGGGGGGAAAAGAGACCCAGTACTTC. Translated, it gives CASNRAGGKETQYF. The chain uses TRBV19 and TRBJ2-5; 9 bases align to TRBD2. Trimming at V came to 7 bases and at J to 3 bases, leaving 6 bases not matched to a gene. Looked up from germline, CDR1 is LNHDA and CDR2 is SQIVND (reference sequence). The CDR3 runs to 14 residues.

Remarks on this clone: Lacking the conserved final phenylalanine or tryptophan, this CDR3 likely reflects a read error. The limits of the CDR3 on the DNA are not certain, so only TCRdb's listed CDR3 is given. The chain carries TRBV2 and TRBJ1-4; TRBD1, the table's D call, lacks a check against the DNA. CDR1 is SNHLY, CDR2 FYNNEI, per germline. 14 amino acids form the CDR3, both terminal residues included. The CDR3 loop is CASSENPKSGDRVG.

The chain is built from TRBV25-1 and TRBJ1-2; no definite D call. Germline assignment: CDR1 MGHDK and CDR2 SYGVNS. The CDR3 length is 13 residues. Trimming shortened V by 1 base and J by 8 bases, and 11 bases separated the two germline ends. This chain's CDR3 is CASSESQLGGYTF. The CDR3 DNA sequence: TGTGCCAGCAGTGAATCACAGCTTGGCGGCTACACCTTC.

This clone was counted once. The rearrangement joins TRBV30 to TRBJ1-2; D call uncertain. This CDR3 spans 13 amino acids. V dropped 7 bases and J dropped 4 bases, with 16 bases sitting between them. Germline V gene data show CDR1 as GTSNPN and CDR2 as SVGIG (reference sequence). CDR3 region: CASPEEMGYGYTF. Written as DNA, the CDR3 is TGTGCCTCCCCGGAGGAAATGGGCTATGGCTACACCTTC.

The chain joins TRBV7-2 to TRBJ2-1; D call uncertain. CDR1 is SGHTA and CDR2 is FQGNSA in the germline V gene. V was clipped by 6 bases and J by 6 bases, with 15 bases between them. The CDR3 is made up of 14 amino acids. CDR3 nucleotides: TGTGCCAGCAGTGAAATTTGGACGATCAATGAGCAGTTCTTC. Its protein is CASSEIWTINEQFF.

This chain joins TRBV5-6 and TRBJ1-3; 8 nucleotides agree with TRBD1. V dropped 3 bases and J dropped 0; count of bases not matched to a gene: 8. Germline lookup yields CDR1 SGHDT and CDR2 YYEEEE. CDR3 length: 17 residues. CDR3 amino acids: CASSSPRDRHSGNTIYF. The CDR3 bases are TGTGCCAGCAGCTCCCCCCGGGACAGGCACTCTGGAAACACCATATATTTT.

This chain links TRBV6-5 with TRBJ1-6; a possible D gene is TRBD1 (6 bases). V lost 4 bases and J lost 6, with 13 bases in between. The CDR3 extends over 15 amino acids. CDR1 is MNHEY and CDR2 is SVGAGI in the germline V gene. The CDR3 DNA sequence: TGTGCCAGCAGTTCGACCGGGACACCTAATTCACCCCTCCACTTT. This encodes CASSSTGTPNSPLHF.

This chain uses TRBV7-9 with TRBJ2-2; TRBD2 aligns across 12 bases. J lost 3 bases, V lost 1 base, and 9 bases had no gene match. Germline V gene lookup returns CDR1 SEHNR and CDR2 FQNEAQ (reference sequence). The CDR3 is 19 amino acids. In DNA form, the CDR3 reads TGTGCCAGCAGCTTAGTTTTGACTAGCGGGAGCCGGTACACCGGGGAGCTGTTTTTT. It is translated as CASSLVLTSGSRYTGELFF.

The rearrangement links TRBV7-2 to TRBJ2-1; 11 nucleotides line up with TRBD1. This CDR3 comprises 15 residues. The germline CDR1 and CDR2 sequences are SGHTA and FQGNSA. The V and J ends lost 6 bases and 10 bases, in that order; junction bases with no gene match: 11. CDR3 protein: CASRRDRGTLREQFF. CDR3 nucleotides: TGTGCCAGCAGAAGGGACAGGGGGACGTTGAGGGAGCAGTTCTTC.

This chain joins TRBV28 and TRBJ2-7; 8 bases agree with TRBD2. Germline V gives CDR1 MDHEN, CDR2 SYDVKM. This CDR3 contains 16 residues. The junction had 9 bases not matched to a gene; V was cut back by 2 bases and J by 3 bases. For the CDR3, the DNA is TGTGCCAGCAGTTTAGTTGCGGGGGGAACCCTCTACGAGCAGTACTTC. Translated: CASSLVAGGTLYEQYF.

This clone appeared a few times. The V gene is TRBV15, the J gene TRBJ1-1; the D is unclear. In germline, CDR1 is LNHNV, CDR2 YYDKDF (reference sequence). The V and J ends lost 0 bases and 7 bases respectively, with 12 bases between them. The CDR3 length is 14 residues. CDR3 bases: TGTGCCACCAGCAGAGATGTCGTAGGTTATGAAGCTTTCTTT. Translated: CATSRDVVGYEAFF.

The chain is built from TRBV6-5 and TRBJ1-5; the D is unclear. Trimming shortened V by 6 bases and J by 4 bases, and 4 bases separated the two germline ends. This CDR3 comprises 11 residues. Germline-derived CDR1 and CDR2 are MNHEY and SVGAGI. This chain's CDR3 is CASRENQPQHF. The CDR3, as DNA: TGTGCCAGCAGGGAGAATCAGCCCCAGCATTTT.

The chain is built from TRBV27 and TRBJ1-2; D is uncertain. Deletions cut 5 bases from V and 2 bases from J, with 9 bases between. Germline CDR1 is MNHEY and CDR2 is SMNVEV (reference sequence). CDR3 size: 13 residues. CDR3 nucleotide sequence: TGTGCCAGCAGTGAAAGACGGAACTATGGCTACACCTTC. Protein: CASSERRNYGYTF.